The sample holds one count of the clone carrying this T cell receptor (beta chain). The antigen is undetermined. This sample stems from a study of blood T cells in healthy people across ages. Study summary: About one barcoded beta molecule was captured per two T cells (by template switching).

The CDR3 has 14 residues. From germline, CDR1 is DFQATT and CDR2 SNEGSKA (reference sequence). V was shortened by 2 bases and J by 3 bases, with 14 bases between the two germline ends. A second PCR, run for about 6 to 11 cycles, used a sample-barcoded 5' primer plus a J-beta primer mix. From the 5' RACE reads, TCRdb called clonotypes with MiXCR, one entry per CDR3 protein. The table lists about 1,500,000 distinct CDR3 sequences, about 40% of them singletons, with around 8% in the top ten. Study-wide points: More naive CD4+ cells and higher diversity marked long-lived donors relative to aged donors.

Sequenced material: blood. The chain uses TRBV20-1 and TRBJ2-7, with D perhaps TRBD2 (6 bases). The sequence derives from a woman aged 18-30 years in good health. The CDR3: CSARSDARGYEQYF. The CDR3 nucleotides read TGCAGTGCTAGATCTGACGCGCGGGGCTACGAGCAGTACTTC.